The rows below give T cell receptor beta chains drawn from one sample of a study of blood T cells in healthy people across ages. TCRdb processed the 5' RACE reads anew with MiXCR; each CDR3 protein has one entry. The sample contains 600,000 or so distinct CDR3 sequences, roughly 30% of which appear only once. The sequencing input was blood. These receptors all stem from a woman older than 75 in good health. Each CDR3 is given without its conserved first and last residue. The order of the fields is J gene, V gene, clone size, CDR3 protein. The listing skips clone size in some rows; elsewhere it reads once, few, many or a size class.

TRBJ1-1 TRBV27 NA ASSSNKGGNTEAF
TRBJ2-5 TRBV20-1 NA SAREASGEQETQY
TRBJ2-5 TRBV28 many ASSEPRGYLEETQY
TRBJ1-5 TRBV10-3 many AISEDRSNQPQH
TRBJ2-7 TRBV7-2 NA ASSLDSASSYEQY
TRBJ1-1 TRBV2 NA ASTRGKAF
TRBJ2-5 TRBV7-7 many ASSSNRAPQETQY
TRBJ1-1 TRBV4-1 many ASSQEPGQGWTEAF
TRBJ2-3 TRBV28 many ASSPSTLGGTDTQY
TRBJ2-3 TRBV20-1 NA SAPRGGGHADTQY
TRBJ2-4 TRBV20-1 once SADQRLLAGVAKNIQY
TRBJ1-1 TRBV6-6 many ASSYPRDRGMRNTEAF
TRBJ2-1 TRBV7-2 many ASSLDSGGVSYEQF
TRBJ2-1 TRBV9 NA ASSVMGLEGETQF
TRBJ2-7 TRBV30 NA AWTPRSLGEQY
TRBJ2-1 TRBV14 few ASSQDLTATIKQF
TRBJ2-5 TRBV4-3 NA ASSPGGDPQETQY